This T cell receptor beta chain originates from a study of naive and memory T cell subsets. The V segment lost 3 bases and the J segment 5 bases; nucleotides outside the gene matches: 4. CDR3 length equals 13 residues. Germline values: CDR1 MDHEN, CDR2 SYDVKM. Two oligonucleotides, mixed equimolar, formed the beta constant-region primer covering TRBC1 and TRBC2. TCRdb independently ran MiXCR on the UMI-ligation and nested PCR reads; one entry per CDR3 protein. The sample has about 85,000 distinct CDR3 sequences, around 13% seen once. The chain links TRBV28 to TRBJ2-7, with 7 positions matching TRBD1. Sequencing was performed on central memory CD4+ T cells from blood. This receptor was taken from a human donor in good health. CDR3 protein: CASSLGTGDEQYF. CDR3 coding DNA: TGTGCCAGCAGTTTGGGTACAGGGGACGAGCAGTACTTC.